These 29 T cell receptor beta chains share one sample of origin, sequenced in a study of T cells in Graves' hyperthyroidism and ophthalmopathy. From RNA transcripts, TCR beta CDR3 regions were amplified. Carried out on the TCR CDR3, a first-round RT-PCR used the HTBI primer set. TCRdb re-analysed the multiplex PCR reads in MiXCR, keeping a single row per CDR3 protein. The repertoire holds 450,000 to 700,000 distinct CDR3 sequences, with about 45% as singletons. The sample was peripheral blood or thyroid tissue (not recorded which). The receptors were gathered from an adult woman with Graves' disease, either hyperthyroidism or ophthalmopathy (not recorded which).

V is TRBV7-2 and J is TRBJ2-7, with 7 bases identical to TRBD2. This CDR3 spans 13 amino acids. V shed 6 bases and J 6 bases; nucleotides not matched to a gene: 8. Germline V gene data show CDR1 as SGHTA and CDR2 as FQGNSA. CDR3 loop: CASSPRSGGEQYF. The CDR3, as DNA: TGTGCCAGCAGTCCCCGGTCGGGGGGCGAGCAGTACTTC. The variable domain in full, completed from reference TRBV7-2 and TRBJ2-7, reads GAGVSQSPSNKVTEKGKDVELRCDPISGHTALYWYRQSLGQGLEFLIYFQGNSAPDKSGLPSDRFSAERTGGSVSTLTIQRTQQEDSAVYLCASSPRSGGEQYFGPGTRLTVT.

This clonotype was seen many times. This chain connects TRBV11-2 to TRBJ1-3, with D uncertain. V was shortened by 4 bases and J by 0 bases, with 13 bases between the two germline ends. This CDR3 contains 16 residues. Germline V gene sequence: CDR1 SGHAT, CDR2 FQNNGV. The CDR3 DNA follows: TGTGCCAGCAGCTATTGGGGAGCAGGCTCTGGAAACACCATATATTTT. Translated: CASSYWGAGSGNTIYF. The variable domain in full, with the rest retrieved from reference TRBV11-2 and TRBJ1-3, is EAGVAQSPRYKIIEKRQSVAFWCNPISGHATLYWYQQILGQGPKLLIQFQNNGVVDDSQLPKDRFSAERLKGVDSTLKIQPAKLEDSAVYLCASSYWGAGSGNTIYFGEGSWLTVV.

This clonotype showed up just a few times. A much larger clone differs from this one at a single base, so this may be a read error. The chain combines TRBV4-1 with TRBJ1-1; possible D gene TRBD1, 5 bases. V was pared by 1 base and J by 2 bases, with 17 bases between. This CDR3 comprises 17 residues. Germline V gives CDR1 MGHRA, CDR2 YSYEKL. The CDR3 DNA reads TGCGCCAGCAGCCAAGGGATCTGGGCCGGGGGAAACACTGAAGCTTTCTTT. Residues: CASSQGIWAGGNTEAFF.

This clonotype was seen at least ten times. CDR3 in DNA: TGTGCCAGCAGCTTAAGCGCAACTAATGAAAAACTGTTTTTT. Its protein product is CASSLSATNEKLFF. The rearrangement links TRBV7-8 to TRBJ1-4, with D uncertain. CDR3 length equals 14 residues. The germline V gene encodes CDR1 SGHVS and CDR2 FQNEAQ. V lost 2 bases to trimming and J lost 0 bases, with 4 bases between them.

This chain joins TRBV10-1 and TRBJ2-3; no clear D gene. V lost 3 bases and J lost 10, with 11 bases in between. Germline V gene lookup returns CDR1 WNHNN and CDR2 SYGVQD (reference sequence). This CDR3 is 12 amino acids long. Here the CDR3 DNA reads TGCGCCAGCAGTGAACCATCTGGGGCGCAGTATTTT. The encoded protein is CASSEPSGAQYF.

This chain connects TRBV15 to TRBJ1-2; the D gene is possibly TRBD1 (5 bases). This CDR3 is built from 15 residues. V lost 3 bases, J lost 5 bases, and 16 bases lay in between. Germline CDR1 reads LNHNV; CDR2 reads YYDKDF (reference sequence). CDR3 DNA sequence: TGTGCCACCAGCAGTTACCCCCAGGGACGGTATGGCTACACCTTC. It specifies CATSSYPQGRYGYTF.

The V gene is TRBV5-6, the J gene TRBJ1-1; 9 positions match TRBD1. J was trimmed by 5 bases and V by 4 bases; bases with no gene match: 9. Germline V gene lookup returns CDR1 SGHDT and CDR2 YYEEEE. This CDR3 region has 15 residues. The CDR3 is CASSPSGQGFTEAFF. The CDR3 DNA follows: TGTGCCAGCAGCCCGTCGGGACAGGGTTTTACTGAAGCTTTCTTT.

As concerns this clonotype: Its ends do not fully match the called genes, so a read error is possible. The V gene is TRBV7-7, the J gene TRBJ2-2, with TRBD2 matching over 10 bases. Germline CDR1 is SSHAT and CDR2 is FNYEAQ (reference sequence). The CDR3 runs to 18 residues. Here the CDR3 DNA reads TGTGCTAGCAGCCCCAGATTAGCGGGAGGAGGTATCACCGGGGAGCTGTTTTTT. It yields the protein CASSPRLAGGGITGELFF. The whole variable domain, filled in from reference TRBV7-7 and TRBJ2-2, reads GAGVSQSPRYKVTKRGQDVTLRCDPISSHATLYWYQQALGQGPEFLTYFNYEAQPDKSGLPSDRFSAERPEGSISTLTIQRTEQRDSAMYRCASSPRLAGGGITGELFFGEGSRLTVL.

Many counts were recorded for this clonotype. The chain joins TRBV5-6 to TRBJ2-5; D unresolved. The germline gives CDR1 SGHDT, CDR2 YYEEEE. The CDR3 loop spans 14 amino acids. Between the trimmed V and J ends, which lost 0 bases and 5 bases, there was a span of 11 bases. In DNA, the CDR3 is TGTGCCAGCAGCTTGGAGCCCCTCGGCGAGACCCAGTACTTC. Translating gives CASSLEPLGETQYF.

This clonotype was seen a handful of times. It may be a read error: a sequence one base away is much more abundant. The V call is TRBV29-1, the J call TRBJ2-3; D may be TRBD1 (6 bases). V gave up 2 bases and J gave up 2 bases, with 23 bases separating them. Germline CDR1 is SQVTM and CDR2 is ANQGSEA. CDR3 size: 18 residues. In DNA form, the CDR3 reads TGCAGCGTTGAAAGCCACCCCCTGGTGGCAGGGGACACAGATACGCAGTATTTT. Translating it yields CSVESHPLVAGDTDTQYF.

This clonotype was found many times. This rearrangement joins TRBV28 to TRBJ2-7; 8 bases are shared with TRBD1. The V and J ends lost 9 bases and 7 bases, in that order; junction bases with no gene match: 17. This CDR3 has 15 residues. Germline CDR1 is MDHEN and CDR2 is SYDVKM. The CDR3 here is CASFYTTGDPLEQYF. CDR3 in DNA: TGTGCCAGTTTTTACACGACAGGGGATCCGCTGGAGCAGTACTTC.

The rearrangement links TRBV29-1 to TRBJ2-7, with 8 positions matching TRBD2. CDR3 length: 15 amino acids. J lost 3 bases, V lost 6 bases, and 13 bases had no gene match. Germline V CDR1 and CDR2: SQVTM, ANQGSEA. CDR3 residues: CSVVRLAGGNYEQYF. The CDR3 DNA follows: TGCAGCGTAGTCAGACTTGCGGGAGGAAACTACGAGCAGTACTTC.

This chain uses TRBV12-3 or TRBV12-4 with TRBJ1-5, with 7 bases that match TRBD1. Trimming cost V 6 bases and J 9 bases; bases outside gene matches: 8. This CDR3 region has 13 residues. CDR3 DNA sequence: TGTGCCAGCAGCGACAGGGACCACCGGCCCCAGCATTTT. It translates to CASSDRDHRPQHF.

This clonotype was seen a few times. This may be a read error, as it is one base from a much larger clone. The chain is built from TRBV5-1 and TRBJ1-5; D is unresolved. The germline V gene encodes CDR1 SGHRS and CDR2 YFSETQ. This CDR3 contains 15 residues. The CDR3 DNA follows: TGCGCCAGCAGCTTGGGGCCTGAGCGCAATCGGCCCCAGCATTTT. Its translation is CASSLGPERNRPQHF.

J is TRBJ1-2 and V is TRBV10-3, with D maybe TRBD1 (6 bases). The germline V gene encodes CDR1 ENHRY and CDR2 SYGVKD. CDR3 length: 16 residues. The V gene lost 4 bases and the J gene lost 4 bases, with 19 bases spanning the gap. The CDR3 sequence: CAISARVDSLSYGYTF. The CDR3 DNA reads as TGTGCCATCAGTGCTAGAGTGGACAGCCTCTCCTATGGCTACACCTTC.

The V and J genes are TRBV7-2 and TRBJ2-2, with 9 bases fitting TRBD1. The germline gives CDR1 SGHTA, CDR2 FQGNSA. The CDR3 contains 16 residues. J gave up 2 bases and V 3 bases, and 4 bases lay outside the gene matches. In DNA, the CDR3 is TGTGCCAGCAGCTTTACAGGGGGCGCTAACACCGGGGAGCTGTTTTTT. Protein product: CASSFTGGANTGELFF.

The sample holds one count of this clonotype. The CDR3: CASSLAAVRGDEQFF. As DNA, the CDR3 is TGCGCCAGCAGCTTGGCGGCAGTCCGGGGGGATGAGCAGTTCTTC. The chain combines TRBV5-1 with TRBJ2-1; the match to TRBD2 covers 7 bases. The CDR3 contains 15 residues. Germline CDR1 is SGHRS and CDR2 is YFSETQ. V lost 0 bases and J lost 8; bases outside the gene matches: 8.

This clonotype has at least ten counts. CDR3 nucleotide sequence: TGTGCCAGCAGCCAGGGGGGGTGGCCGATCCAAGAGACCCAGTACTTC. Translating gives CASSQGGWPIQETQYF. The chain combines TRBV11-2 with TRBJ2-5; D tentatively reads TRBD1 or TRBD2 (7 bases each). V dropped 5 bases and J dropped 1 base, with 17 bases sitting between them. Germline CDR1 SGHAT, CDR2 FQNNGV. The CDR3 extends over 16 amino acids. Combining the CDR3 with reference TRBV11-2 and TRBJ2-5 gives the whole variable domain EAGVAQSPRYKIIEKRQSVAFWCNPISGHATLYWYQQILGQGPKLLIQFQNNGVVDDSQLPKDRFSAERLKGVDSTLKIQPAKLEDSAVYLCASSQGGWPIQETQYFGPGTRLLVL.

The chain has TRBV2 and TRBJ1-1; maybe TRBD1 (6 bases). V was trimmed by 1 base and J by 6 bases, leaving 9 bases between them. CDR3 length equals 13 residues. Germline V lookup: CDR1 SNHLY, CDR2 FYNNEI. The DNA of the CDR3 is TGTGCCAGCAGTGAAGGGACAGTCCCTGAAGCTTTCTTT. It is translated as CASSEGTVPEAFF.

The J gene is TRBJ1-2, the V gene TRBV7-9, with TRBD1 matching 10 bases. Germline values: CDR1 SEHNR, CDR2 FQNEAQ (reference sequence). The CDR3 has 14 residues. J was trimmed by 8 bases and V by 5 bases; bases with no gene match: 8. The DNA of the CDR3 is TGTGCCAGCAGCCGAGACAGGGGGCCCTTCGGCTACACCTTC. Amino acid sequence: CASSRDRGPFGYTF.

Concerning this clonotype: No conserved phenylalanine or tryptophan is present at the end of the CDR3, so a read error is the likely explanation. It is unclear where the CDR3 begins or ends on the DNA, so no DNA is shown, and the CDR3 is as TCRdb lists it. The chain uses TRBV10-2 and TRBJ1-6; the listed D gene, TRBD1, was not tested against the DNA. Looked up from germline, CDR1 is WSHSY and CDR2 is SAAADI. 12 amino acids form the CDR3, both terminal residues included. The CDR3 sequence: CASSEPDSLLNY.

The chain is built from TRBV15 and TRBJ1-1; no reliable D call. Per the germline V gene, CDR1 is LNHNV and CDR2 is YYDKDF (reference sequence). The V end was cut by 4 bases, the J end by 3 bases, with 21 bases between. The CDR3 spans 17 residues. CDR3 sequence reads: CATSNSLGNGVYTEAFF. For the CDR3, the DNA is TGTGCCACCAGCAACTCCCTCGGGAACGGGGTGTACACTGAAGCTTTCTTT.

This clonotype was recorded many times. The chain carries TRBV6-1 and TRBJ2-7; no firm D call. The germline V gene has CDR1 MNHNS and CDR2 SASEGT. The CDR3 spans 14 residues. V was shortened by 6 bases and J by 1 base, with 13 bases between the two germline ends. Written as DNA, the CDR3 is TGTGCCAGCAGGAGCTGGACGGAGTCCTACGAGCAGTACTTC. It translates to CASRSWTESYEQYF.

The CDR3 is CASSLAGGGDSNQPQHF. In nucleotides, the CDR3 is TGTGCCAGCAGCTTAGCCGGGGGGGGGGATAGCAATCAGCCCCAGCATTTT. The V and J genes are TRBV7-6 and TRBJ1-5, with D possibly TRBD1 on 5 matching bases. The germline CDR1 and CDR2 sequences are SGHVS and FNYEAQ. The CDR3 consists of 17 residues. Trimming left V 0 bases short and J 0 bases short, with 12 bases between.

This clonotype was found many times. This sequence joins TRBV7-8 and TRBJ1-5, with D perhaps matching TRBD1 (5 bases). Germline CDR1 and CDR2: SGHVS and FQNEAQ. The CDR3 runs 15 residues. V lost 5 bases and J lost 7, with 18 bases in between. The CDR3 DNA is TGTGCCAGCAGCCCAGATAGACAGCCTCGCCAGCCCCAGCATTTT. It is translated as CASSPDRQPRQPQHF.

This clonotype was found many times. This chain connects TRBV4-1 to TRBJ2-7; TRBD2 matches 12 bases. This CDR3 contains 13 residues. Unmatched junction bases numbered 0, after V lost 4 bases and J lost 5 bases. Germline-derived CDR1 and CDR2 are MGHRA and YSYEKL. CDR3 protein: CASSRTSGDEQYF. The CDR3 DNA reads as TGCGCCAGCAGCCGGACTAGCGGGGACGAGCAGTACTTC.

The gene calls are TRBV7-9 and TRBJ2-7; D gene uncertain. The CDR3 is 13 amino acids. The germline V gene encodes CDR1 SEHNR and CDR2 FQNEAQ (reference sequence). The V end lost 5 bases, the J end lost 3 bases, and 11 bases lay between the germline ends. CDR3 sequence (DNA): TGTGCCAGCAGCCAAGACCCAGTCTACGAGCAGTACTTC. Protein sequence: CASSQDPVYEQYF.

This clonotype was seen ten or more times. This sequence joins TRBV20-1 and TRBJ2-5, with TRBD2 matching over 7 bases. CDR1 is DFQATT and CDR2 is SNEGSKA in the germline V gene (reference sequence). This CDR3 has 12 residues. The V segment lost 8 bases and the J segment 3 bases; nucleotides outside the gene matches: 6. The DNA for the CDR3 is TGCAGTTCCAACCGGGAGGAAGAGACCCAGTACTTC. This codes for CSSNREEETQYF.

The genes are TRBV9 and TRBJ2-2; D may be TRBD2 (5 bases). V was trimmed by 1 base and J by 7 bases, leaving 17 bases between them. CDR1 and CDR2 (germline): SGDLS, YYNGEE. The CDR3 runs to 16 residues. CDR3 amino acids: CASSVRELSPGGELFF. The CDR3 DNA sequence: TGTGCCAGCAGCGTAAGGGAGTTGTCCCCTGGCGGGGAGCTGTTTTTT.